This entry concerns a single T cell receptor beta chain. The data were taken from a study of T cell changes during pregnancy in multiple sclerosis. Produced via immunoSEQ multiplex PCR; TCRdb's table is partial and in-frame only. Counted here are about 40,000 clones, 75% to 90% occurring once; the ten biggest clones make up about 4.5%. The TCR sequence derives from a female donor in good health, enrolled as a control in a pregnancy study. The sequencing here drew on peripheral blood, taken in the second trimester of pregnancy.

The CDR3 nucleotides are TGTGCCAGCAGCTTGGGACAGGGAGGAGGGAGCACAGATACGCAGTATTTT. Protein: CASSLGQGGGSTDTQYF. This chain uses TRBV7-9 with TRBJ2-3; 9 bases are a match to TRBD1. V dropped 3 bases and J dropped 0; count of bases not matched to a gene: 7. Germline V gene data show CDR1 as SEHNR and CDR2 as FQNEAQ (reference sequence). The CDR3 is 17 residues long.